Listed here is a single T cell receptor (beta chain). The antigen is not known. Since the CDR3 does not end with the conserved phenylalanine or tryptophan, this likely comes from a read error. Treatment noted: oral pan-JAK inhibitor, 5-10 mg twice daily. Lesional scalp tissue (obtained by punch biopsy) and peripheral blood were collected from alopecia areata patients. The V and J ends lost 4 bases and 8 bases, in that order; junction bases with no gene match: 6. Per the germline V gene, CDR1 is LGHNA and CDR2 is YNFKEQ. The CDR3 has 13 residues. This sample stems from a study of CD8+ T cells in alopecia areata. Across the whole study: Patients in the treated group were given tofacitinib by mouth, 5 to 10 mg twice a day. Findings of the study overall: Only a single nonresponder existed, so baseline CD8+ expansion links stay unclear.

Sequencing relied on a cDNA template that was reverse transcribed from extracted RNA. Sequenced by immunoSEQ multiplex PCR; TCRdb stores in-frame clones only, minus some. The data hold about 210,000 clones, with over 60% observed a single time. The TCR originated in a human donor with alopecia areata. Source: CD4+ T cells sorted from blood, taken at week 44, from a patient treated with tofacitinib. The chain carries TRBV4-2 and TRBJ1-1, with TRBD1 matching over 8 bases. CDR3 nucleotides: TGTGCCAGCAGCCGGACAGGGAACGAAGAAGCTTTCCTT. This gives the protein CASSRTGNEEAFL.